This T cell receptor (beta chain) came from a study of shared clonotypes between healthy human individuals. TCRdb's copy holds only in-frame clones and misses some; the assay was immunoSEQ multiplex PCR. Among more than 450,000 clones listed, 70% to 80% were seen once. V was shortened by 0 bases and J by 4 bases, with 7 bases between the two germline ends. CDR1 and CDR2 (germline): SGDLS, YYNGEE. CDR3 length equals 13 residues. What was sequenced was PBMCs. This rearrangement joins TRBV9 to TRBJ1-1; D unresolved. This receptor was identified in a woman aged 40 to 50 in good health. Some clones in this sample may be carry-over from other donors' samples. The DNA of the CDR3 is TGTGCCAGCAGCGTAGAAGTCGGCACTGAAGCTTTCTTT. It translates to CASSVEVGTEAFF.